This section outlines one TCR beta chain sequence together with its context. This entry belongs to a study of cytomegalovirus exposure and HLA in healthy donors. Germline V gene data show CDR1 as SNHLY and CDR2 as FYNNEI. This CDR3 spans 15 amino acids. V lost 4 bases, J lost 3 bases, and 9 bases stayed unmatched. In the PCR, 60 Vbeta and 13 Jbeta primers were used. Measured with immunoSEQ multiplex PCR; TCRdb has only the in-frame clones, and not every one. The table records nearly 110,000 clones, about 75% of them present only once. The sequenced sample was PBMCs. This chain links TRBV2 with TRBJ2-7; 7 bases are a match to TRBD1. This TCR was sampled from a man in his forties in good health and CMV-seronegative. The chain's CDR3 is CASSARQGARYEQYF. DNA for the CDR3: TGTGCCAGCAGTGCGAGACAGGGAGCTCGCTACGAGCAGTACTTC.